The source of this TCR beta chain is a study of human T cells and chemical hapten exposure. Whole-study context: The scalp of each patient received a weekly diphenylcyclopropenone dose for the full approximately 26-week study. From small differences in pooled library volume came most of the variation in per-sample TCR yields.

As to time point: patch test 2, 6 weeks after DPC sensitization. The treatment is: therapeutic diphenylcyclopropenone sensitization with weekly scalp DPC. The study extracted total RNA from unfractionated whole blood. Each CDR3 protein is one row after TCRdb ran MiXCR on the RACE reads. The sample has some 42,000 distinct CDR3 sequences; roughly a tenth are singletons. V dropped 1 base and J dropped 4 bases, with 10 bases sitting between them. The CDR3 has 14 amino acids. Germline V gene data show CDR1 as SGHTA and CDR2 as FQGNSA. Points from the study as a whole: The number of TCRs above 1 in 1000 frequency did not change after DPC sensitization. PT1 expanded TCR counts correlated positively with patch test score.

A few counts support this clonotype. Its antigen is as yet unknown. This chain connects TRBV7-2 to TRBJ2-5; no firm D call. This specimen consisted of whole blood, obtained in connection with sensitization to the hapten diphenylcyclopropenone (DPC). This TCR was sampled from a woman aged 25-40 years with alopecia areata. Some clones in this sample may be carry-over from other donors' samples. The chain's CDR3 is CASSLVPLGETQYF. The CDR3 DNA reads as TGTGCCAGCAGCTTAGTGCCCCTAGGAGAGACCCAGTACTTC.